The 28 T cell receptor beta chains below come from one sample, sequenced in a study of cytomegalovirus exposure and HLA in healthy donors. The PCR made use of 60 Vbeta and 13 Jbeta primers. Profiling relied on immunoSEQ multiplex PCR, and the TCRdb table lists in-frame clones only, not all of them. Of fewer than 80,000 clones listed, around 80% were seen once; the top ten hold approximately 24%. The sequencing input was PBMCs. These receptors were taken from a woman between 40 and 55 years old in good health and CMV-seropositive.

V gene TRBV5-1 combines with J gene TRBJ2-7, with 10 bases lining up with TRBD2. Trimming at V came to 1 base and at J to 0 bases, leaving 1 base not matched to a gene. Germline lookup yields CDR1 SGHRS and CDR2 YFSETQ. This CDR3 has 15 residues. The CDR3 is CASSLTSGASYEQYF. CDR3 nucleotide sequence: TGCGCCAGCAGCTTGACTAGCGGGGCCTCCTACGAGCAGTACTTC.

This clone showed up just a few times. The rearrangement links TRBV5-1 to TRBJ2-5; 9 bases map to TRBD1. The J call may be mistaken, given a closer DNA end match to TRBJ2-7. From germline, CDR1 is SGHRS and CDR2 YFSETQ. The length of the CDR3 is 13 residues. CDR3 in amino acids: CASSWGQGGEQYF. The CDR3 coding sequence is TGCGCCAGCAGCTGGGGACAGGGAGGCGAGCAGTACTTC.

This clone was detected once. The chain carries TRBV4-1 and TRBJ1-3, with unresolved D. This CDR3 region has 15 residues. The V end was cut by 5 bases, the J end by 0 bases, with 11 bases between. Germline V CDR1 and CDR2: MGHRA, YSYEKL. The chain's CDR3 is CASSISTSSGNTIYF. For the CDR3, the DNA is TGCGCCAGCAGCATCTCCACCAGCTCTGGAAACACCATATATTTT.

J is TRBJ2-2 and V is TRBV5-1; 9 nucleotides agree with TRBD1. J was trimmed by 7 bases and V by 4 bases; bases with no gene match: 5. The CDR3 length is 14 residues. Germline V gene lookup returns CDR1 SGHRS and CDR2 YFSETQ. In DNA form, the CDR3 reads TGCGCCAGCAGCACCGGGACAGGGAGCGGGGAGCTGTTTTTT. It translates to CASSTGTGSGELFF.

The chain carries TRBV4-1 and TRBJ1-4, with 9 bases lining up with TRBD1. This CDR3 is 15 amino acids long. The V gene end was trimmed by 0 bases and the J gene end by 6 bases; junction bases not matched to a gene: 2. Germline V lookup: CDR1 MGHRA, CDR2 YSYEKL. CDR3 residues: CASSQEGQGYEKLFF. In DNA form, the CDR3 reads TGCGCCAGCAGCCAAGAAGGACAGGGGTATGAAAAACTGTTTTTT.

This clone was counted a few times. The gene calls are TRBV4-1 and TRBJ1-1, with D hard to call. Between the trimmed V and J ends, which lost 9 bases and 8 bases, there was a span of 22 bases. Germline-derived CDR1 and CDR2 are MGHRA and YSYEKL. The CDR3 has 14 residues. CDR3 loop: CASQAWGGRKEAFF. CDR3 sequence (DNA): TGCGCCAGTCAAGCGTGGGGAGGGCGAAAGGAAGCTTTCTTT.

The chain carries TRBV5-1 and TRBJ1-2, with TRBD1 matching 8 bases. With 4 bases clipped from V and 8 bases from J, the junction kept 13 bases outside the gene matches. This CDR3 spans 15 amino acids. The germline CDR1 and CDR2 sequences are SGHRS and YFSETQ. CDR3 amino acids: CASSPIQGVSDGYTF. CDR3 bases: TGCGCCAGCAGCCCGATACAGGGGGTAAGCGACGGCTACACCTTC.

Only a few counts were recorded for this clone. J is TRBJ2-5 and V is TRBV4-3; D uncertain. The CDR3 has 13 amino acids. The ends were cut back, 4 bases at V and 1 base at J, with 7 bases in the middle. CDR1 and CDR2 (germline): LGHNA, YSLEER. The CDR3 bases are TGCGCCAGCAGCCTCGGTGGCCAAGAGACCCAGTACTTC. This encodes CASSLGGQETQYF.

There are a few counts of this clone. This sequence joins TRBV30 and TRBJ2-3; no clear D gene. The V gene's germline CDR1 is GTSNPN and CDR2 SVGIG (reference sequence). CDR3 size: 12 residues. V was pared by 4 bases and J by 1 base, with 6 bases between. Here the CDR3 DNA reads TGTGCCTGGAAAAAGCGCACAGATACGCAGTATTTT. This gives the protein CAWKKRTDTQYF.

This clone was counted between two and nine times. The genes are TRBV28 and TRBJ1-1, with D hard to call. The CDR3 is 12 residues long. V lost 1 base and J lost 10, with 10 bases in between. Germline V gene sequence: CDR1 MDHEN, CDR2 SYDVKM. The CDR3 region is CASSLFPEAAFF. In DNA form, the CDR3 reads TGTGCCAGCAGTTTATTTCCGGAGGCAGCTTTCTTT.

This rearrangement joins TRBV25-1 to TRBJ1-2; D perhaps matches TRBD1 (5 bases). Trimming removed 6 bases at V and 8 bases at J, with 16 bases between. The CDR3 is made up of 13 amino acids. Germline-derived CDR1 and CDR2 are MGHDK and SYGVNS. CDR3 bases: TGTGCCAGCAGCATAGACGGGGGAGGCGGCTACACCTTC. Residues: CASSIDGGGGYTF.

The V call is TRBV27, the J call TRBJ2-3; 11 nucleotides align to TRBD2. Trimming at V came to 2 bases and at J to 7 bases, leaving 5 bases not matched to a gene. Looked up from germline, CDR1 is MNHEY and CDR2 is SMNVEV (reference sequence). The CDR3 length is 15 residues. CDR3 sequence: CASSLALAGANTQYF. CDR3 in DNA: TGTGCCAGCAGTTTAGCACTAGCGGGGGCCAATACGCAGTATTTT.

This sequence joins TRBV2 and TRBJ2-2; D is uncertain. The CDR3 spans 16 residues. The germline gives CDR1 SNHLY, CDR2 FYNNEI. V lost 4 bases and J lost 4, with 16 bases in between. The CDR3, as DNA: TGTGCCAGCAGTGGATTTCTAGGATTAGGCACCGGGGAGCTGTTTTTT. Translated, it gives CASSGFLGLGTGELFF.

This clone has only a few counts. The rearrangement links TRBV6-1 to TRBJ2-7; possible D gene TRBD1, 5 bases. The germline gives CDR1 MNHNS, CDR2 SASEGT. V shed 7 bases and J shed 0 bases, with 13 bases lying between them. This CDR3 comprises 14 residues. CDR3 residues: CASNPSRDSYEQYF. The DNA of the CDR3 is TGTGCCAGCAACCCGAGCAGGGACTCCTACGAGCAGTACTTC.

V gene TRBV6-1 combines with J gene TRBJ1-1; D possibly corresponds to TRBD1 (5 bases). The CDR3 spans 15 residues. The V end lost 0 bases, the J end lost 8 bases, and 16 bases lay between the germline ends. In germline, CDR1 is MNHNS, CDR2 SASEGT. The chain's CDR3 is CASSEAAEGLGEAFF. The CDR3 DNA is TGTGCCAGCAGTGAAGCGGCGGAGGGGCTGGGAGAAGCTTTCTTT.

The chain joins TRBV5-6 to TRBJ2-5; the D gene is possibly TRBD2 (6 bases). The J call may be mistaken, given a closer DNA end match to TRBJ2-7. Germline-derived CDR1 and CDR2 are SGHDT and YYEEEE. The CDR3 is 13 amino acids. CDR3 sequence reads: CASSSGLGYEQYF. The DNA for the CDR3 is TGTGCCAGCAGCTCGGGACTGGGCTACGAGCAGTACTTC.

V gene TRBV4-3 combines with J gene TRBJ1-3, with 9 bases aligning to TRBD1. This CDR3 is 17 amino acids long. Germline V gives CDR1 LGHNA, CDR2 YSLEER. The J segment lost 4 bases and the V segment lost 3 bases, leaving 10 bases of the junction unmatched. The CDR3 coding sequence is TGCGCCAGCAGCCAGGAGGACGGGACAGGGTTCGGAAACACCATATATTTT. Its translation: CASSQEDGTGFGNTIYF.

A word on this clone: An end of the junction differs from the germline gene, which may be a read error. V is TRBV30 and J is TRBJ1-3; D gene ambiguous. Germline CDR1 is GTSNPN and CDR2 is SVGIG (reference sequence). This CDR3 contains 14 residues. The CDR3 DNA follows: TGTGCCTGGAGAGGTCGGGAGGCTGGGAACACCATATATTTT. This translates into CAWRGREAGNTIYF. Variable domain in full (rest from reference TRBV30 and TRBJ1-3): SQTIHQWPATLVQPVGSPLSLECTVEGTSNPNLYWYRQAAGRGLQLLFYSVGIGQISSEVPQNLSASRPQDRQFILSSKKLLLSDSGFYLCAWRGREAGNTIYFGEGSWLTVV.

The rearrangement uses TRBV5-4 and TRBJ2-1; 9 positions agree with TRBD1. The CDR3 runs to 19 residues. Germline values: CDR1 SGHNT, CDR2 YYREEE (reference sequence). V lost 5 bases, J lost 0 bases, and 15 bases stayed unmatched. The CDR3 DNA follows: TGTGCCAGCAGTTACGAGGGACAGGGAGACCTTAGCTCCTACAATGAGCAGTTCTTC. The encoded protein is CASSYEGQGDLSSYNEQFF.

This chain joins TRBV13 and TRBJ1-2, with D hard to call. V was cut by 5 bases and J by 8 bases, with 15 bases left in between. CDR3 length equals 13 residues. CDR1 is PRHDT and CDR2 is FYEKMQ in the germline V gene (reference sequence). The CDR3 bases are TGTGCCAGCAGCCGGACGGGGAGTGAGGGCTACACCTTC. This codes for CASSRTGSEGYTF.

The J gene is TRBJ1-4, the V gene TRBV7-2; TRBD1 agrees at 9 bases. The germline CDR1 and CDR2 sequences are SGHTA and FQGNSA. V shed 1 base and J 2 bases; nucleotides not matched to a gene: 5. The CDR3 has 17 residues. This chain's CDR3 is CASSLVRGQGTNEKLFF. CDR3 bases: TGTGCCAGCAGCTTAGTCCGGGGACAGGGTACTAATGAAAAACTGTTTTTT.

This clone was seen once. The gene calls are TRBV9 and TRBJ2-3; 9 bases line up with TRBD2. CDR1 SGDLS and CDR2 YYNGEE come from the germline V gene. Trimming cost V 0 bases and J 2 bases; bases outside gene matches: 4. This CDR3 has 16 amino acids. The CDR3 is CASSVVASGATDTQYF. DNA for the CDR3: TGTGCCAGCAGCGTAGTTGCTAGCGGGGCCACAGATACGCAGTATTTT.

The chain has TRBV7-2 and TRBJ2-1, with D possibly TRBD2 on 5 matching bases. The CDR3 length is 14 residues. V lost 1 base and J lost 10, with 14 bases in between. Germline CDR1 reads SGHTA; CDR2 reads FQGNSA. CDR3 in amino acids: CASSLVGIEGEQFF. CDR3 nucleotides: TGTGCCAGCAGCTTAGTGGGGATTGAGGGCGAGCAGTTCTTC.

The chain recombines TRBV11-2 with TRBJ2-3; 9 bases align to TRBD2. Germline V gives CDR1 SGHAT, CDR2 FQNNGV. V trimming: 4 bases; J trimming: 2 bases; junction bases outside the gene matches: 7. The CDR3 totals 16 residues. The CDR3 region has the DNA TGTGCCAGCAGCTCGGGGCGCGGGGGGGCCACAGATACGCAGTATTTT. It is translated as CASSSGRGGATDTQYF.

The chain employs TRBV6-1 and TRBJ2-3; the match to TRBD1 covers 7 bases. In germline, CDR1 is MNHNS, CDR2 SASEGT. The CDR3 runs 13 residues. V was pared by 6 bases and J by 2 bases, with 2 bases of the junction left unmatched. The DNA for the CDR3 is TGTGCCAGCAGGGGACAGATCACAGATACGCAGTATTTT. This sequence encodes CASRGQITDTQYF.

This clone was observed once. The chain employs TRBV7-2 and TRBJ1-1; D gene unclear. Germline V gene lookup returns CDR1 SGHTA and CDR2 FQGNSA. This CDR3 is 14 amino acids long. Trimming removed 5 bases from V and 2 bases from J, with 12 bases in between. The CDR3 here is CASSPTMGNTEAFF. The CDR3, as DNA: TGTGCCAGCAGCCCGACCATGGGCAACACTGAAGCTTTCTTT.

J is TRBJ1-5 and V is TRBV19; D uncertain. This CDR3 region has 14 residues. V lost 8 bases and J lost 7, with 18 bases in between. Per germline, CDR1 LNHDA and CDR2 SQIVND (reference sequence). The CDR3 sequence is CASSPGKGYQPQHF. CDR3 coding DNA: TGTGCCAGTTCCCCGGGGAAGGGCTACCAGCCCCAGCATTTT.

This rearrangement joins TRBV6-5 to TRBJ2-3; 9 positions agree with TRBD1. CDR1 is MNHEY and CDR2 is SVGAGI in the germline V gene. With V trimmed by 2 bases and J by 6 bases, 3 bases remained unmatched. CDR3 length: 14 residues. CDR3 DNA sequence: TGTGCCAGCAGTTACGACAGGGGGGGGGATACGCAGTATTTT. Its protein product is CASSYDRGGDTQYF.